Below are 9 T cell receptor beta chains sequenced from a single sample in a study of cytomegalovirus exposure and HLA in healthy donors. Produced via immunoSEQ multiplex PCR; TCRdb's table is partial and in-frame only. Of over 150,000 clones listed, 84% were seen once; the top ten hold about 3%. Sequencing used PBMCs. The receptors originated from a young woman in good health and CMV-seropositive.

The table lists this clone with a count of one. This chain links TRBV7-7 with TRBJ2-1; 7 bases fit TRBD2. This CDR3 has 15 residues. With 2 bases clipped from V and 4 bases from J, the junction kept 5 bases outside the gene matches. Germline CDR1 and CDR2: SSHAT and FNYEAQ (reference sequence). The CDR3 DNA reads as TGTGCCAGCAGCTTAACGAGCGGGGAATACAATGAGCAGTTCTTC. Its translation is CASSLTSGEYNEQFF.

This CDR3 is CASSYFRDRADYEQYF. In DNA, the CDR3 is TGTGCCAGCAGTTACTTCCGGGACAGGGCAGACTACGAGCAGTACTTC. This chain links TRBV6-5 with TRBJ2-7; 9 bases are shared with TRBD1. The CDR3 has 16 residues. CDR1 is MNHEY and CDR2 is SVGAGI in the germline V gene. Germline trimming cut 1 base from V and 3 bases from J; bases unmatched to any gene: 7.

This chain connects TRBV19 to TRBJ2-1, with 9 nucleotides matching TRBD2. The V gene end was trimmed by 6 bases and the J gene end by 10 bases; junction bases not matched to a gene: 4. The CDR3 has 12 residues. CDR1 is LNHDA, CDR2 SQIVND, per germline (reference sequence). CDR3 nucleotides: TGTGCCAGTAGGAGCGGGGGGCGAGAGCAGTTCTTC. Its protein is CASRSGGREQFF.

This rearrangement joins TRBV19 to TRBJ2-1, with TRBD2 matching 11 bases. The CDR3 sequence is 17 residues long. V dropped 6 bases and J dropped 7; count of bases not matched to a gene: 14. Germline V gene data show CDR1 as LNHDA and CDR2 as SQIVND (reference sequence). The CDR3 DNA reads TGTGCCAGTAGCCTCCTAGCGGGGGGTCCTTCAAGGAATGAGCAGTTCTTC. Protein: CASSLLAGGPSRNEQFF.

The chain joins TRBV19 to TRBJ1-6; 10 bases are a match to TRBD1. This CDR3 spans 14 amino acids. V was pared by 4 bases and J by 10 bases, with 4 bases of the junction left unmatched. The V gene's germline CDR1 is LNHDA and CDR2 SQIVND (reference sequence). The CDR3 protein is CASSTTGGRSPLHF. The CDR3 DNA reads TGTGCCAGTAGTACGACAGGGGGCAGGTCACCCCTCCACTTT. The entire variable domain, with the rest obtained from reference TRBV19 and TRBJ1-6, is as follows: DGGITQSPKYLFRKEGQNVTLSCEQNLNHDAMYWYRQDPGQGLRLIYYSQIVNDFQKGDIAEGYSVSREKKESFPLTVTSAQKNPTAFYLCASSTTGGRSPLHFGNGTRLTVT.

Comment on this clone: Given a much more abundant clone one base away, this may be a read error. The genes are TRBV18 and TRBJ1-6; D unclear. This CDR3 region has 15 residues. The V and J ends lost 0 bases and 8 bases respectively, with 11 bases between them. Per germline, CDR1 KGHSH and CDR2 LQKENI. The CDR3 DNA is TGTGCCAGCTCACCACCGCAGTCTGGAGATTCACCCCTCCACTTT. Protein sequence: CASSPPQSGDSPLHF.

This clone was seen only a few times. The chain has TRBV9 and TRBJ1-6; 8 bases map to TRBD1. Germline-derived CDR1 and CDR2 are SGDLS and YYNGEE. The CDR3 covers 14 residues. V was clipped by 1 base and J by 10 bases; unmatched bases: 4. CDR3 loop: CASSVKRQGSPLHF. In DNA form, the CDR3 reads TGTGCCAGCAGCGTAAAAAGACAGGGGTCACCCCTCCACTTT.

The chain links TRBV7-9 to TRBJ2-5, with TRBD1 matching 10 bases. The ends lost 1 base at V and 5 bases at J; junction bases unmatched: 10. The CDR3 is made up of 17 amino acids. The germline V gene encodes CDR1 SEHNR and CDR2 FQNEAQ (reference sequence). CDR3 DNA: TGTGCCAGCAGCTTAGGGCGGGGACAGGGGAACCGGGAGACCCAGTACTTC. Amino acid sequence: CASSLGRGQGNRETQYF.

The genes are TRBV7-9 and TRBJ1-2; D remains unclear. Germline V gene lookup returns CDR1 SEHNR and CDR2 FQNEAQ (reference sequence). Trimming shortened V by 3 bases and J by 7 bases, and 12 bases separated the two germline ends. This CDR3 is built from 13 residues. This chain's CDR3 is CASSFEQSRGYTF. Written as DNA, the CDR3 is TGTGCCAGCAGCTTTGAACAGTCCCGTGGCTACACCTTC.